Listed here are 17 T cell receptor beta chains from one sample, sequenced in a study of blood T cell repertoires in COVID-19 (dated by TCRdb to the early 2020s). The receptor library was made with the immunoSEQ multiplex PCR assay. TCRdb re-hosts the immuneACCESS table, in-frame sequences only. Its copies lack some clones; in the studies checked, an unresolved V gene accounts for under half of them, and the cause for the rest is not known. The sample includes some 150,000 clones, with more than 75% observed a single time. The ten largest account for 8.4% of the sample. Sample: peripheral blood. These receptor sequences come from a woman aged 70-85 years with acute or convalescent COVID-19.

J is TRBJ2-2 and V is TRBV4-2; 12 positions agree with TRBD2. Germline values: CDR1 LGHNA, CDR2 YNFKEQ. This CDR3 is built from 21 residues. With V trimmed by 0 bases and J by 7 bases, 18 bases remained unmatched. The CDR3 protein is CASSQDSLVRASGGAIGELFF. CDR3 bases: TGTGCCAGCAGCCAAGATTCCCTCGTGCGGGCTAGCGGGGGGGCCATCGGGGAGCTGTTTTTT.

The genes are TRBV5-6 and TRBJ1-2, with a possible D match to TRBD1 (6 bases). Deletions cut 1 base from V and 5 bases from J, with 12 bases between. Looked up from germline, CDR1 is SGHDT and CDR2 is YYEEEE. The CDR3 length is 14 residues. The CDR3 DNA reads TGTGCCAGCAGCTTGAGACAGGCCTTTTATGGCTACACCTTC. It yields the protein CASSLRQAFYGYTF.

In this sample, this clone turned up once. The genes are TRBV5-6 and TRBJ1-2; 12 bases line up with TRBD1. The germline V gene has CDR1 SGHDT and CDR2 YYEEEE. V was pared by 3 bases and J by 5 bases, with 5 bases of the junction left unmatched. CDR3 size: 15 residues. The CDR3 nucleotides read TGTGCCAGCAGCTCACCGGGACAGGGGGCTTATGGCTACACCTTC. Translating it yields CASSSPGQGAYGYTF.

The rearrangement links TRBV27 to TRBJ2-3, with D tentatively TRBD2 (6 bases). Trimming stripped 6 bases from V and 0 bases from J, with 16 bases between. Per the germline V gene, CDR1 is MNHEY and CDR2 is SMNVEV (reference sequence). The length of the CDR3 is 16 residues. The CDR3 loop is CASRANRDLSTDTQYF. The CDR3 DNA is TGTGCCAGCAGGGCTAACCGGGACTTAAGCACAGATACGCAGTATTTT.

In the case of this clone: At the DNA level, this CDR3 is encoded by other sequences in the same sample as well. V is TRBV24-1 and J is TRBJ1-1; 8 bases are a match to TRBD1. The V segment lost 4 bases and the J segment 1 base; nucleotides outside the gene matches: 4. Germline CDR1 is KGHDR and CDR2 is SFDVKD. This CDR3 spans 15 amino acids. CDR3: CATSDPGTGNTEAFF. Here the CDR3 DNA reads TGTGCCACCAGTGACCCGGGGACAGGGAACACTGAAGCTTTCTTT.

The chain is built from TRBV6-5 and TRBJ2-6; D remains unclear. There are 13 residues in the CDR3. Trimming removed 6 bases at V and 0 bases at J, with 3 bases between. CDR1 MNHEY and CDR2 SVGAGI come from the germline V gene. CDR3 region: CASSSSGANVLTF. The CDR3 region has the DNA TGTGCCAGCAGCAGCTCTGGGGCCAACGTCCTGACTTTC.

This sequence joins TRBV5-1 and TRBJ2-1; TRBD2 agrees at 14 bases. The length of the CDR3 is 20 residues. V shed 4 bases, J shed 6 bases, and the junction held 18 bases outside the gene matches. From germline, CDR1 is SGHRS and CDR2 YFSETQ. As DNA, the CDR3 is TGCGCCAGCAGCCCAAAGGCGGGACTAGCGGGAGTGGGTCCATCCAATGAGCAGTTCTTC. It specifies CASSPKAGLAGVGPSNEQFF.

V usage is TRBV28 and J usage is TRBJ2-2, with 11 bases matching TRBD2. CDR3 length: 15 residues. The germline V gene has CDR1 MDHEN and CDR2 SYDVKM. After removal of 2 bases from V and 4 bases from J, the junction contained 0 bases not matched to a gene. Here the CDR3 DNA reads TGTGCCAGCAGTTTAGGGACTAGCGGCACCGGGGAGCTGTTTTTT. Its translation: CASSLGTSGTGELFF. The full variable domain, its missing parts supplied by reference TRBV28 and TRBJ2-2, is DVKVTQSSRYLVKRTGEKVFLECVQDMDHENMFWYRQDPGLGLRLIYFSYDVKMKEKGDIPEGYSVSREKKERFSLILESASTNQTSMYLCASSLGTSGTGELFFGEGSRLTVL.

CDR3 residues: CASSPVQGSTEAFF. CDR3 sequence (DNA): TGTGCCAGCAGCCCGGTCCAGGGCTCCACTGAAGCTTTCTTT. J is TRBJ1-1 and V is TRBV6-5; tentative D call: TRBD1 (5 bases). This CDR3 region has 14 residues. Looked up from germline, CDR1 is MNHEY and CDR2 is SVGAGI. Deletions cut 6 bases from V and 4 bases from J, with 15 bases between.

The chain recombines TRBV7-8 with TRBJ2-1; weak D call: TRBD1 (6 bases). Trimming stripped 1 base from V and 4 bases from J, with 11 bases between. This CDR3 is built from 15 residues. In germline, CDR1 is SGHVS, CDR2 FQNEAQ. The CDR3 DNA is TGTGCCAGCAGCTTAGTGGCGGACAGTTACAATGAGCAGTTCTTC. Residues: CASSLVADSYNEQFF.

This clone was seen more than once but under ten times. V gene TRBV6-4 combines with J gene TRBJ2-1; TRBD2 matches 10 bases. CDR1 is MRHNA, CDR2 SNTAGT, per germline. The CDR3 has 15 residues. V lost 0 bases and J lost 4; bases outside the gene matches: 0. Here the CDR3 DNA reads TGTGCCAGCAGTGACTCACTAGCGGGATACAATGAGCAGTTCTTC. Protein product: CASSDSLAGYNEQFF.

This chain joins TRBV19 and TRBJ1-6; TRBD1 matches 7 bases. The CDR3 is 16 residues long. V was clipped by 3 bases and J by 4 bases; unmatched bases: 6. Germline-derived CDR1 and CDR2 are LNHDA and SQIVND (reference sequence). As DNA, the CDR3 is TGTGCCAGTAGTATGACAGGGTTCTCTTATAATTCACCCCTCCACTTT. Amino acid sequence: CASSMTGFSYNSPLHF.

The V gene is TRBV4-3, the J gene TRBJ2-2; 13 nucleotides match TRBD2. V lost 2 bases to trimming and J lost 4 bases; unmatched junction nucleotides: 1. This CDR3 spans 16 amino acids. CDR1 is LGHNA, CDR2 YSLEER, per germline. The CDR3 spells CASSQTSGRATGELFF. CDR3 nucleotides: TGCGCCAGCAGCCAAACTAGCGGGAGGGCCACCGGGGAGCTGTTTTTT.

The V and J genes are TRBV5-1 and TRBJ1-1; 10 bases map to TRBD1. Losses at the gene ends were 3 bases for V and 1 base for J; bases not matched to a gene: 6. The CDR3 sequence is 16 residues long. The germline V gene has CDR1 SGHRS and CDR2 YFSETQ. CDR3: CASSSGTGVTNTEAFF. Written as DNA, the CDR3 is TGCGCCAGCAGCTCCGGGACAGGGGTAACGAACACTGAAGCTTTCTTT.

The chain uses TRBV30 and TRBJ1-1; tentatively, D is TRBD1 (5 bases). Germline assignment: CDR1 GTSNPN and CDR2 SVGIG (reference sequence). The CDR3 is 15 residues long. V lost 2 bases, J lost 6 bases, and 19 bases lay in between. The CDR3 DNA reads TGTGCCTGGAGTTTTTCTGGCAGGGTATCTGCTGAAGCTTTCTTT. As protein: CAWSFSGRVSAEAFF.

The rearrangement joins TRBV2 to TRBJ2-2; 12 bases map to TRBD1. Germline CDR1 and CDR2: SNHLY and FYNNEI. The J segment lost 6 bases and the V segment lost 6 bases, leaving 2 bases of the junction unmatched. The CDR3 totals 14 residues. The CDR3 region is CASRWDRGPGELFF. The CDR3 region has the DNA TGTGCCAGCAGGTGGGACAGGGGGCCCGGGGAGCTGTTTTTT.

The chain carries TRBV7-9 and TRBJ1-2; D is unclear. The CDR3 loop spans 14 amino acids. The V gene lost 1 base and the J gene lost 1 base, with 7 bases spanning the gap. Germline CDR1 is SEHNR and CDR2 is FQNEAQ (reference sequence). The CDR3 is CASSLVGGNYGYTF. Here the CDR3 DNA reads TGTGCCAGCAGCTTAGTGGGAGGTAACTATGGCTACACCTTC.